Following are 25 T cell receptor beta chains from one sample sequenced in a study of memory CD4+ T cells and cytomegalovirus serostatus. Using immunoSEQ multiplex PCR, the repertoire was profiled, and TCRdb retains in-frame clones only, with some absent. The sample lists some 45,000 clones, roughly 72% seen once, with 1.2% in the top ten. The sort gate was single viable CD3+CD4+CD8-CD45RO+ cells for memory CD4+ T cells. Sequencing input: memory CD4+ T cells from blood. All receptors derive from an adult in good health and CMV-seropositive.

The J gene is TRBJ1-5, the V gene TRBV7-9; D unclear. The germline V gene encodes CDR1 SEHNR and CDR2 FQNEAQ (reference sequence). Trimming took 7 bases from V and 0 from J, leaving 13 bases between them. The CDR3 runs 15 residues. CDR3 bases: TGTGCCAGCAACAAAAGAGGGTTTAGCAATCAGCCCCAGCATTTT. Its translation is CASNKRGFSNQPQHF.

The table lists this clone with a count of one. This chain joins TRBV11-2 and TRBJ1-2; D remains unclear. Deletions cut 7 bases from V and 0 bases from J, with 18 bases between. CDR1 and CDR2 from the germline V gene are SGHAT and FQNNGV. The CDR3 contains 16 residues. CDR3 region: CASNTQKGLANYGYTF. CDR3 bases: TGTGCCAGCAACACTCAAAAGGGTTTGGCTAACTATGGCTACACCTTC.

The chain combines TRBV10-3 with TRBJ1-6, with D hard to call. The germline gives CDR1 ENHRY, CDR2 SYGVKD. The ends were cut back, 8 bases at V and 10 bases at J, with 12 bases in the middle. The CDR3 length is 12 residues. In DNA, the CDR3 is TGTGCCATCGGTTGGGAAGGGTCACCCCTCCACTTT. Translating it yields CAIGWEGSPLHF.

CDR3 DNA sequence: TGTGCCAGCAGCCTCGGGACTAGCGGGACCCAGTACTTC. This encodes CASSLGTSGTQYF. The V and J genes are TRBV7-4 and TRBJ2-5, with 11 positions matching TRBD2. This CDR3 comprises 13 residues. Per the germline V gene, CDR1 is SGHVT and CDR2 is SQSDAQ. V shed 5 bases and J 7 bases; nucleotides not matched to a gene: 3.

The chain couples TRBV7-2 to TRBJ1-5, with D unresolved. Germline V gene sequence: CDR1 SGHTA, CDR2 FQGNSA. V lost 6 bases and J lost 4, with 16 bases in between. The CDR3 spans 15 residues. The CDR3 DNA sequence: TGTGCCAGCAGTAAAGACGGGCGAGGGAATCAGCCCCAGCATTTT. This translates into CASSKDGRGNQPQHF. The variable domain in full, with the rest retrieved from reference TRBV7-2 and TRBJ1-5, is GAGVSQSPSNKVTEKGKDVELRCDPISGHTALYWYRQSLGQGLEFLIYFQGNSAPDKSGLPSDRFSAERTGGSVSTLTIQRTQQEDSAVYLCASSKDGRGNQPQHFGDGTRLSIL.

This clone was recorded only once. For the CDR3, the DNA is TGTGCCAGCAGTTTAACCTGGGCATCAGGGGGGAATTCACCCCTCCACTTT. Translated: CASSLTWASGGNSPLHF. J is TRBJ1-6 and V is TRBV27; 7 nucleotides line up with TRBD1. Germline CDR1 reads MNHEY; CDR2 reads SMNVEV (reference sequence). V was pared by 2 bases and J by 7 bases, with 11 bases of the junction left unmatched. This CDR3 contains 17 residues.

The gene calls are TRBV19 and TRBJ1-4; D perhaps matches TRBD1 (5 bases). Trimming cost V 3 bases and J 0 bases, with 11 bases left between them. The CDR3 covers 16 residues. Germline V gives CDR1 LNHDA, CDR2 SQIVND (reference sequence). CDR3 sequence: CASSIQQAATNEKLFF. The CDR3, as DNA: TGTGCCAGTAGTATTCAACAGGCCGCAACTAATGAAAAACTGTTTTTT.

The table lists this clone with a few counts. The V call is TRBV9, the J call TRBJ1-4; D unclear. Germline CDR1 and CDR2: SGDLS and YYNGEE. This CDR3 is built from 13 residues. Trimming cost V 4 bases and J 7 bases, with 11 bases left between them. The CDR3 DNA reads TGTGCCAGCAGCCTCGGAGTCTCTGAAAAACTGTTTTTT. This sequence encodes CASSLGVSEKLFF.

The chain is built from TRBV6-5 and TRBJ1-5; the match to TRBD1 covers 7 bases. The CDR3 is made up of 13 amino acids. Germline V lookup: CDR1 MNHEY, CDR2 SVGAGI. V dropped 7 bases and J dropped 4; count of bases not matched to a gene: 4. Here the CDR3 reads CASKGQPNQPQHF. The CDR3, as DNA: TGTGCCAGCAAGGGACAGCCTAATCAGCCCCAGCATTTT.

The V gene is TRBV11-3, the J gene TRBJ1-5, with unresolved D. This CDR3 has 11 amino acids. CDR1 SGHNT and CDR2 YENEEA come from the germline V gene. The ends were cut back, 4 bases at V and 9 bases at J, with 7 bases in the middle. In nucleotides, the CDR3 is TGTGCCAGCAGCTCGGACGGGCCCCAGCATTTT. Translated, it gives CASSSDGPQHF. Complete variable domain (other parts from reference TRBV11-3 and TRBJ1-5): EAGVVQSPRYKIIEKKQPVAFWCNPISGHNTLYWYLQNLGQGPELLIRYENEEAVDDSQLPKDRFSAERLKGVDSTLKIQPAELGDSAVYLCASSSDGPQHFGDGTRLSIL.

This clone was counted between two and nine times. This rearrangement joins TRBV5-4 to TRBJ2-3; 10 bases agree with TRBD2. V gave up 3 bases and J gave up 7 bases; unmatched junction bases: 11. The germline V gene has CDR1 SGHNT and CDR2 YYREEE (reference sequence). The CDR3 consists of 16 residues. The CDR3 spells CASSSSGTSAINTQYF. DNA for the CDR3: TGTGCCAGCAGCTCCTCCGGGACTAGCGCTATAAATACGCAGTATTTT.

V and J are TRBV2 and TRBJ2-1, with TRBD2 as a possible D gene (5 bases). The germline V and J ends were trimmed by 7 bases and 6 bases, with 16 bases remaining between them. The CDR3 has 14 residues. Germline CDR1 and CDR2: SNHLY and FYNNEI. The CDR3 is CASILPGEGNEQFF. CDR3 DNA sequence: TGTGCCAGCATTCTCCCGGGTGAGGGCAATGAGCAGTTCTTC.

V is TRBV6-5 and J is TRBJ2-1; D might be TRBD1 (5 bases). CDR1 MNHEY and CDR2 SVGAGI come from the germline V gene. The CDR3 extends over 10 amino acids. Trimming left V 9 bases short and J 6 bases short, with 6 bases between. The CDR3 region has the DNA TGTGCCAGGACAGTCAATGAGCAGTTCTTC. This encodes CARTVNEQFF.

The genes are TRBV29-1 and TRBJ2-7; TRBD1 or TRBD2 may be the D gene (5 bases each). Germline V gene lookup returns CDR1 SQVTM and CDR2 ANQGSEA. The V end lost 5 bases, the J end lost 7 bases, and 21 bases lay between the germline ends. This CDR3 has 14 residues. This chain's CDR3 is CSVRPGGHGGEQYF. The CDR3, as DNA: TGCAGCGTTCGCCCTGGGGGTCATGGGGGTGAGCAGTACTTC.

The chain combines TRBV11-3 with TRBJ1-1, with 10 nucleotides matching TRBD1. V was clipped by 1 base and J by 7 bases; unmatched bases: 15. Germline V gives CDR1 SGHNT, CDR2 YENEEA. This CDR3 region has 18 residues. The DNA for the CDR3 is TGTGCCAGCAGCTTAGCTGACAGGGGGCGACCCCGACTCTATGAAGCTTTCTTT. This sequence encodes CASSLADRGRPRLYEAFF.

The rearrangement links TRBV7-3 to TRBJ1-5; tentatively, D is TRBD1 (6 bases). The CDR3 is 15 residues long. CDR1 is SGHTA, CDR2 FQGTGA, per germline. V was clipped by 1 base and J by 0 bases, with 7 bases between them. In DNA, the CDR3 is TGTGCCAGCAGCTTAAGGACAGATAGCAATCAGCCCCAGCATTTT. It translates to CASSLRTDSNQPQHF.

The gene calls are TRBV27 and TRBJ2-1; D perhaps matches TRBD1 (6 bases). V shed 5 bases and J shed 3 bases, with 11 bases lying between them. Germline V gives CDR1 MNHEY, CDR2 SMNVEV (reference sequence). This CDR3 contains 14 residues. The CDR3 loop reads CASSPGTRYNEQFF. The CDR3 DNA sequence: TGTGCCAGCAGTCCAGGGACACGCTACAATGAGCAGTTCTTC.

V usage is TRBV27 and J usage is TRBJ1-1, with D tentatively TRBD1 (6 bases). V was pared by 5 bases and J by 4 bases, with 17 bases between. This CDR3 is 15 amino acids long. Per germline, CDR1 MNHEY and CDR2 SMNVEV (reference sequence). The CDR3: CASSAWEGGSTEAFF. The CDR3 nucleotides are TGTGCCAGCAGTGCCTGGGAGGGGGGAAGCACTGAAGCTTTCTTT.

Ten or more counts support this clone. This chain uses TRBV2 with TRBJ2-5; 7 bases fit TRBD1. The V segment lost 6 bases and the J segment 3 bases; nucleotides outside the gene matches: 10. The CDR3 has 15 residues. Germline CDR1 reads SNHLY; CDR2 reads FYNNEI. CDR3 DNA sequence: TGTGCCAGCAGCCGTGCCGGGACAGTGGAAGAGACCCAGTACTTC. It specifies CASSRAGTVEETQYF. Combining the CDR3 with reference TRBV2 and TRBJ2-5 gives the whole variable domain EPEVTQTPSHQVTQMGQEVILRCVPISNHLYFYWYRQILGQKVEFLVSFYNNEISEKSEIFDDQFSVERPDGSNFTLKIRSTKLEDSAMYFCASSRAGTVEETQYFGPGTRLLVL.

The rearrangement links TRBV7-9 to TRBJ2-3, with 8 bases lining up with TRBD1. Trimming took 5 bases from V and 4 from J; bases not matched to a gene: 8. This CDR3 contains 15 residues. Germline V CDR1 and CDR2: SEHNR, FQNEAQ (reference sequence). The CDR3 sequence: CASSLQGEIADTQYF. Here the CDR3 DNA reads TGTGCCAGCAGCCTACAGGGGGAAATTGCAGATACGCAGTATTTT.

J is TRBJ1-2 and V is TRBV7-9; 8 bases line up with TRBD1. This CDR3 region has 14 residues. V shed 7 bases and J 3 bases; nucleotides not matched to a gene: 7. Germline CDR1 SEHNR, CDR2 FQNEAQ (reference sequence). This CDR3 is CASTRQGIDYGYTF. In DNA form, the CDR3 reads TGTGCCAGCACCCGACAGGGGATCGACTATGGCTACACCTTC.

This clone has a handful of counts. V usage is TRBV2 and J usage is TRBJ1-2; possibly TRBD1 for D (6 bases). Germline CDR1 reads SNHLY; CDR2 reads FYNNEI. The CDR3 spans 13 residues. V was clipped by 4 bases and J by 2 bases, with 8 bases between them. The CDR3: CASSAGENYGYTF. The CDR3 DNA sequence: TGTGCCAGCAGTGCAGGGGAGAACTATGGCTACACCTTC.

The genes are TRBV11-2 and TRBJ2-5, with TRBD2 identical over 11 bases. From germline, CDR1 is SGHAT and CDR2 FQNNGV. The V and J ends lost 1 base and 3 bases, in that order; junction bases with no gene match: 10. This CDR3 has 18 amino acids. CDR3 sequence (DNA): TGTGCCAGCAGCTTAGCGTCTCCCGGGACTAGCGGTAAAGAGACCCAGTACTTC. The encoded protein is CASSLASPGTSGKETQYF.

This clone was counted once. V usage is TRBV20-1 and J usage is TRBJ2-7, with D perhaps TRBD1 (5 bases). Looked up from germline, CDR1 is DFQATT and CDR2 is SNEGSKA (reference sequence). The CDR3 totals 11 residues. V shed 6 bases and J shed 4 bases, with 10 bases lying between them. CDR3 nucleotide sequence: TGCAGTGCGTCCAGGGATTACGAGCAGTACTTC. Translated: CSASRDYEQYF.

A note on this clone: At one end, the junction sequence differs from germline, possibly due to a read error. The chain combines TRBV29-1 with TRBJ2-5; possibly TRBD1 or TRBD2 for D (5 bases each). Looked up from germline, CDR1 is SQVTM and CDR2 is ANQGSEA. This CDR3 spans 13 amino acids. CDR3 DNA sequence: TGCAGCGTTGAGATCGGGGCCCAAGGGACCCAGTACTTC. This encodes CSVEIGAQGTQYF.